This T cell receptor beta chain stems from a study of shared clonotypes between healthy human individuals. There were only Caucasian adults among the donors, and all lived in Nashville, Tennessee. The length of the CDR3 is 14 residues. CDR1 SQVTM and CDR2 ANQGSEA come from the germline V gene. V lost 3 bases and J lost 4, with 15 bases in between. Data came from immunoSEQ multiplex PCR; TCRdb stores just in-frame clones and leaves some out. The sample lists around 500,000 clones, about four fifths occurring once. A few counts support this clone. The TCR comes from a woman in her thirties or forties in good health. Some clones in this sample may be carry-over from other donors' samples. Input material: PBMCs. The chain couples TRBV29-1 to TRBJ1-1, with D possibly TRBD1 on 6 matching bases. The CDR3 DNA reads TGCAGCGTTGATACCATAGGGGGGGTCACTGAAGCTTTCTTT. Its protein product is CSVDTIGGVTEAFF.